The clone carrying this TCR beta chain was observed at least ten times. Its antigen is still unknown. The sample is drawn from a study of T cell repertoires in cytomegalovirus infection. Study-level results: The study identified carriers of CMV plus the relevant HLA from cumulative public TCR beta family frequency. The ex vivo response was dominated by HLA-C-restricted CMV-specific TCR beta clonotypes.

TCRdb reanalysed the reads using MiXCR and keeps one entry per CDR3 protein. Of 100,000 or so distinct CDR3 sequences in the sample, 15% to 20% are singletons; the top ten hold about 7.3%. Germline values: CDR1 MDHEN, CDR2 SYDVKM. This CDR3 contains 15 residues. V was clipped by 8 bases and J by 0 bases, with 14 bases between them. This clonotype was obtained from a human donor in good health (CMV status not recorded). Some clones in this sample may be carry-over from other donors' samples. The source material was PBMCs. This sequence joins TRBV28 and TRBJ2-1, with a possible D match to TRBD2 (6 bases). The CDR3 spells CASFGAGTSYNEQFF. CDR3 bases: TGTGCCAGCTTCGGGGCGGGGACCTCCTACAATGAGCAGTTCTTC.